Listed here are 14 T cell receptor beta chains from one sample, sequenced in a study of CD8 T cells in ankylosing spondylitis. Study-wide findings and caveats: Roughly 8 highly homologous variants made up a TCR beta motif, and this motif appeared characteristic of ankylosing spondylitis blood.

No antigens are known for them. TCRdb re-called the 5' RACE reads through MiXCR, storing one row per CDR3 protein. The data contain about 450,000 distinct CDR3 sequences, about 24% of them singletons. Sample: blood, either unsorted or a sorted T cell fraction (not recorded which). These receptors came from a male donor with ankylosing spondylitis.

The V call is TRBV5-5, the J call TRBJ2-5; 10 nucleotides align to TRBD2. J gave up 0 bases and V 4 bases, and 6 bases lay outside the gene matches. CDR1 is SGHKS, CDR2 YYEKEE, per germline (reference sequence). This CDR3 has 16 amino acids. CDR3: CASSPWTSGNQETQYF. The DNA for the CDR3 is TGTGCCAGCAGCCCATGGACTAGCGGAAACCAAGAGACCCAGTACTTC.

This clonotype was seen a few times. The chain has TRBV6-1 and TRBJ2-7, with D perhaps TRBD1 (5 bases). The germline V gene has CDR1 MNHNS and CDR2 SASEGT. The V and J ends lost 0 bases and 4 bases respectively, with 10 bases between them. The CDR3 is 14 amino acids. For the CDR3, the DNA is TGTGCCAGCAGTGAAGCCAGGACATCTTACGAGCAGTACGTC. Translating it yields CASSEARTSYEQYV.

In this sample, this clonotype turned up many times. The V gene is TRBV20-1, the J gene TRBJ2-1; possibly TRBD2 for D (6 bases). CDR3 length: 13 residues. The V gene's germline CDR1 is DFQATT and CDR2 SNEGSKA (reference sequence). In DNA, the CDR3 is TGCAGCTTCCCCAGGGCGGGGTACAATGAGCAGTTCTTC. Translated, it gives CSFPRAGYNEQFF.

The chain links TRBV6-5 to TRBJ2-1; 10 nucleotides align to TRBD2. This CDR3 contains 17 residues. Trimming removed 3 bases from V and 7 bases from J; junction bases left unmatched: 12. CDR1 is MNHEY and CDR2 is SVGAGI in the germline V gene. The chain's CDR3 is CASSYSFASGSTNEQFF. The DNA for the CDR3 is TGTGCCAGCAGTTATTCGTTTGCTAGCGGGAGTACAAATGAGCAGTTCTTC.

This rearrangement joins TRBV11-3 to TRBJ2-2, with a possible D match to TRBD1 (5 bases). The CDR3 contains 15 residues. Trimming stripped 3 bases from V and 2 bases from J, with 10 bases between. CDR1 is SGHNT and CDR2 is YENEEA in the germline V gene. In DNA, the CDR3 is TGTGCCAGCAGCTTGCGGACACTAAACACCGGGGAGCTGTTTTTT. This encodes CASSLRTLNTGELFF.

The chain carries TRBV20-1 and TRBJ2-1; D could derive from TRBD1 or TRBD2 (5 bases each). CDR3 length equals 15 residues. Germline V gene data show CDR1 as DFQATT and CDR2 as SNEGSKA (reference sequence). V dropped 2 bases and J dropped 5 bases, with 16 bases sitting between them. CDR3 region: CSARTGTPGHNEQFF. The CDR3 DNA reads as TGCAGTGCTAGAACCGGGACCCCAGGACACAATGAGCAGTTCTTC.

In this sample, this clonotype turned up many times. The chain has TRBV5-1 and TRBJ2-5; D unresolved. Germline CDR1 SGHRS, CDR2 YFSETQ. CDR3 length: 12 residues. V was shortened by 0 bases and J by 4 bases, with 4 bases between the two germline ends. For the CDR3, the DNA is TGCGCCAGCAGCTTGGCCCTAGAGACCCAGTACTTC. Its translation is CASSLALETQYF.

The chain couples TRBV29-1 to TRBJ1-4, with 9 bases fitting TRBD1. V lost 0 bases to trimming and J lost 5 bases; unmatched junction nucleotides: 1. The CDR3 loop spans 14 amino acids. Germline CDR1 and CDR2: SQVTM and ANQGSEA. The CDR3 protein is CSVEEGQGNEKLFF. In nucleotides, the CDR3 is TGCAGCGTTGAAGAGGGACAGGGAAATGAAAAACTGTTTTTT.

Ten or more counts support this clonotype. The rearrangement joins TRBV7-8 to TRBJ1-6; TRBD1 agrees at 8 bases. The germline CDR1 and CDR2 sequences are SGHVS and FQNEAQ. V dropped 5 bases and J dropped 5; count of bases not matched to a gene: 5. This CDR3 is built from 15 residues. Here the CDR3 reads CASSPMGQDNSPLHF. CDR3 nucleotide sequence: TGTGCCAGCAGCCCAATGGGACAGGATAATTCACCCCTCCACTTT.

The gene calls are TRBV27 and TRBJ2-2; D may be TRBD2 (6 bases). The CDR3 totals 13 residues. Trimming shortened V by 5 bases and J by 8 bases, and 12 bases separated the two germline ends. Germline CDR1 reads MNHEY; CDR2 reads SMNVEV (reference sequence). CDR3 coding DNA: TGTGCCAGCAGTGGGAGGCCCTTAGGGGAGCTGTTTTTT. The encoded protein is CASSGRPLGELFF.

The chain links TRBV20-1 to TRBJ2-3; D is possibly TRBD1 (5 bases). This CDR3 is built from 14 residues. V was shortened by 5 bases and J by 8 bases, with 20 bases between the two germline ends. Per the germline V gene, CDR1 is DFQATT and CDR2 is SNEGSKA (reference sequence). CDR3 region: CSAPYPGFRGTQYF. CDR3 sequence (DNA): TGCAGTGCTCCGTACCCCGGCTTTAGGGGTACGCAGTATTTT.

J is TRBJ1-1 and V is TRBV6-1, with TRBD1 identical over 8 bases. Germline V gene sequence: CDR1 MNHNS, CDR2 SASEGT. V shed 7 bases, J shed 4 bases, and the junction held 8 bases outside the gene matches. CDR3 length: 14 amino acids. CDR3 DNA sequence: TGTGCCAGCAAGATCAGGGGGCGGGTCACTGAAGCTTTCTTT. Protein product: CASKIRGRVTEAFF.

This chain uses TRBV3-1 with TRBJ2-7; 8 positions match TRBD2. The CDR3 is 14 residues long. With 2 bases clipped from V and 5 bases from J, the junction kept 5 bases outside the gene matches. Germline V gives CDR1 LGHDT, CDR2 YNNKEL (reference sequence). The CDR3 DNA follows: TGTGCCAGCAGCCAACTAGCGGGCGGCGACGAGCAGTACTTC. This sequence encodes CASSQLAGGDEQYF.

V gene TRBV4-2 combines with J gene TRBJ1-2; TRBD1 might be the D (6 bases). The V and J ends lost 1 base and 5 bases respectively, with 14 bases between them. CDR3 size: 15 residues. Germline V gene sequence: CDR1 LGHNA, CDR2 YNFKEQ. DNA for the CDR3: TGTGCCAGCAGCCAAGCTGGGGGCAGGCCTTATGGCTACACCTTC. Residues: CASSQAGGRPYGYTF.